This T cell receptor beta chain comes out of a study of T cell responses to AZD1222 COVID-19 vaccine. Study-wide results and limits: The CD4 TCRs associated with vaccination extended across spike and predominated at 160-218 and 743-854. Clonal diversity may have been underestimated, and the donors were mostly white British, with more females than males. Baseline testing showed seropositivity in only six AZD1222 recipients.

Using immunoSEQ multiplex PCR, the repertoire was profiled, and TCRdb retains in-frame clones only, with some absent. The sample records about 160,000 clones, 85% to 90% being singletons. The CDR3 is 15 amino acids. V was shortened by 4 bases and J by 3 bases, with 16 bases between the two germline ends. Germline V CDR1 and CDR2: MNHEY, SMNVEV (reference sequence). Note on this clone: Its antigen is unknown.

This rearrangement joins TRBV27 to TRBJ2-7; the D gene is possibly TRBD2 (5 bases). Source: peripheral blood, taken 28 days after the second AZD1222 dose. This clonotype was sampled from an adult who received the AZD1222 COVID-19 vaccine. Written as DNA, the CDR3 is TGTGCCAGCAGTTCCGACGTAAGCGGATTCTACGAGCAGTACTTC. This gives the protein CASSSDVSGFYEQYF.